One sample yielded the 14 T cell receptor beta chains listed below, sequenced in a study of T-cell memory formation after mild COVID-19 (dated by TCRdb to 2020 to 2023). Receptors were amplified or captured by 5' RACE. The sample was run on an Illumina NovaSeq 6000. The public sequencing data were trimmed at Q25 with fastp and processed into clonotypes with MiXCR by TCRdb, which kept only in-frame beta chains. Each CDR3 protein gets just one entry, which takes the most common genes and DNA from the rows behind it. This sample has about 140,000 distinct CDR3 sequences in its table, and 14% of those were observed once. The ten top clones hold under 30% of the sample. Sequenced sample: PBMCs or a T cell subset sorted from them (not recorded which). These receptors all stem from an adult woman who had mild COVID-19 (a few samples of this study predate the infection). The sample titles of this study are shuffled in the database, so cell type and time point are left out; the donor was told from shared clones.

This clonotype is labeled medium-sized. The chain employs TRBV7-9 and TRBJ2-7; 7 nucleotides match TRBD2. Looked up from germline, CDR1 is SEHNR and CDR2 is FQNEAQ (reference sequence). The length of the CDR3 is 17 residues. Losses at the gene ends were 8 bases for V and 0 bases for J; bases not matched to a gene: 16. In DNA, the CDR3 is TGTGCCAGCCCCCCCAGCGCCCCAGGCGGGAGCTCCTACGAGCAGTACTTC. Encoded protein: CASPPSAPGGSSYEQYF.

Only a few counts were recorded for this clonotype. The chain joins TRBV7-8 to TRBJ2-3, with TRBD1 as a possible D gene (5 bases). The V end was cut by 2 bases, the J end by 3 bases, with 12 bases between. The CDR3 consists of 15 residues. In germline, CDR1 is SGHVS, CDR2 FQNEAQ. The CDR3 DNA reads TGTGCCAGCAGCTTATCCGGATCAGGGACAGATACGCAGTATTTT. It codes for CASSLSGSGTDTQYF.

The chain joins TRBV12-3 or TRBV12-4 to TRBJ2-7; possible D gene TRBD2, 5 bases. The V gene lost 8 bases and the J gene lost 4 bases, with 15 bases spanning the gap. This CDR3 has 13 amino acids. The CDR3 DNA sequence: TGTGCCAGCGCCACTCCTGGCGGGTACGAGCAGTACTTC. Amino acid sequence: CASATPGGYEQYF.

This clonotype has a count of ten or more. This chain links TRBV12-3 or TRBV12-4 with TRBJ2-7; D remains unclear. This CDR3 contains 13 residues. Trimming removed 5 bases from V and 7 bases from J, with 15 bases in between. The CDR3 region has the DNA TGTGCCAGCAGTCACTCTGTTTTCTTGGAGCAGTACTTC. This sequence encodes CASSHSVFLEQYF.

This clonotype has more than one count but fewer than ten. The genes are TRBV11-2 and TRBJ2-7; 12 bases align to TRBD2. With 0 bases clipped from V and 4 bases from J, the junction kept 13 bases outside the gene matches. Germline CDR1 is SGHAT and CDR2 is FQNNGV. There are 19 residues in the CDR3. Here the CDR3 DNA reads TGTGCCAGCAGCTTAGATGGCCTAGCGGGAGGGCCAAATTTTTACGAGCAGTACTTC. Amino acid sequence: CASSLDGLAGGPNFYEQYF.

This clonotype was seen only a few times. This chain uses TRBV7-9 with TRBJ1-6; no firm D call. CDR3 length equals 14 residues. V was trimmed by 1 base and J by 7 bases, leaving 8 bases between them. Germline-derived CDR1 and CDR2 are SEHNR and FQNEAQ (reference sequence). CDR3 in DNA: TGTGCCAGCAGCTTAGTATGGGCCAATTCACCCCTCCACTTT. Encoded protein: CASSLVWANSPLHF.

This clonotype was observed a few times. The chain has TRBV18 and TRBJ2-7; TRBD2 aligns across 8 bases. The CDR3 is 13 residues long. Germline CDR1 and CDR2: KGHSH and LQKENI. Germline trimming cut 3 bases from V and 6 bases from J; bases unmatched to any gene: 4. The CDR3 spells CASSPQRGSEQYF. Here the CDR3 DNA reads TGTGCCAGCTCACCCCAGCGGGGGAGCGAGCAGTACTTC.

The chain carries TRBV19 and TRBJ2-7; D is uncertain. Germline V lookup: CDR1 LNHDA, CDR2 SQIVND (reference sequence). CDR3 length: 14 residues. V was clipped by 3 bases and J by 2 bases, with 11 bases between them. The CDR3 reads CASSISWGTYEQYF. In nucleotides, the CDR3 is TGTGCCAGTAGTATTTCGTGGGGTACCTACGAGCAGTACTTC.

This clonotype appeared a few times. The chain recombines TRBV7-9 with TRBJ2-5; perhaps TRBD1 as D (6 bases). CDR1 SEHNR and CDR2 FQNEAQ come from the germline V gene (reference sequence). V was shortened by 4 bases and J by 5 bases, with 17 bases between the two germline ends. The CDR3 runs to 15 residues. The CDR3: CASSSRDTFGETQYF. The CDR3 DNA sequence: TGTGCCAGCAGCTCGAGGGACACCTTTGGCGAGACCCAGTACTTC. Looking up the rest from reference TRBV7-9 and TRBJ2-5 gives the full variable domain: DTGVSQNPRHKITKRGQNVTFRCDPISEHNRLYWYRQTLGQGPEFLTYFQNEAQLEKSRLLSDRFSAERPKGSFSTLEIQRTEQGDSAMYLCASSSRDTFGETQYFGPGTRLLVL.

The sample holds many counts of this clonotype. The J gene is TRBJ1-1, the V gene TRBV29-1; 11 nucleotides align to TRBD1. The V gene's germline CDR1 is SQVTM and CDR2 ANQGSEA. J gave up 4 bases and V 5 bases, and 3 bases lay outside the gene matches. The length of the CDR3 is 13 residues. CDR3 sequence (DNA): TGCAGCGTTTTGGGACAGGGGGTCACTGAAGCTTTCTTT. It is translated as CSVLGQGVTEAFF.

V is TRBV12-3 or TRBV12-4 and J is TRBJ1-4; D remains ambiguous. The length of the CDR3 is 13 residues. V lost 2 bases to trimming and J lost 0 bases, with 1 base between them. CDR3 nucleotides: TGTGCCAGCAGTTTATCAACTAATGAAAAACTGTTTTTT. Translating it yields CASSLSTNEKLFF.

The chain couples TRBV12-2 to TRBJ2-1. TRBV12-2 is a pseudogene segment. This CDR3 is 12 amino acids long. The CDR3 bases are TGTGCAAGTCGCAAGAATAAGAATGAGCAGTTCTTC. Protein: CASRKNKNEQFF.

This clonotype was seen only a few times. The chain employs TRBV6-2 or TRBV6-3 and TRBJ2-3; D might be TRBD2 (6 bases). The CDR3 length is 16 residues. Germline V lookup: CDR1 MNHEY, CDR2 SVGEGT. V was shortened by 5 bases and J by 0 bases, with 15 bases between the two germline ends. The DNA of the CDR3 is TGTGCCAGCAGTGACTGGACTATTTCTAGCACAGATACGCAGTATTTT. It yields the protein CASSDWTISSTDTQYF.

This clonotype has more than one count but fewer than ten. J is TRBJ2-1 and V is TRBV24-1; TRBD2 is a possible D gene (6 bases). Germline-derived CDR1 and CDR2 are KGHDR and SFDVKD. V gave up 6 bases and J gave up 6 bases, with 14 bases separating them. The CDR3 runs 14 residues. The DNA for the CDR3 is TGTGCCACCAGTAGAACGGGAGTTGGCAATGAGCAGTTCTTC. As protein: CATSRTGVGNEQFF.